Listed below are T cell receptor beta chains from one sample, sequenced in a study of early T cells in non-severe SARS-CoV-2 infection. TCRdb reanalysed the 5' RACE reads using MiXCR and keeps one entry per CDR3 protein. Here the sample spans more than 80,000 distinct CDR3 sequences, about 13% being singletons. Material for sequencing was whole blood. The source of these receptors is an adult who was a healthcare worker with PCR-confirmed SARS-CoV-2 infection or an uninfected control (not recorded which). Both conserved end residues are part of each CDR3. A D gene is named only where the DNA matches it firmly. Size tells how often a clone was seen (once, few, many) or the class of an expanded clone, and some rows leave it out.

>TRBJ2-1|TRBV7-9|-|many
TGTGCCAGCAGCTTGAGAGGGTACAATGAGCAGTTCTTC
CASSLRGYNEQFF
>TRBJ2-1|TRBV7-2|-|-
TGTGCCAGCAGCGTCACCACAGGGAGCTCCTACAATGAGCAGTTCTTC
CASSVTTGSSYNEQFF
>TRBJ2-2|TRBV19|-|-
TGTGCCAGTAGATCCGGGACACTGAACACCGGGGAGCTGTTTTTT
CASRSGTLNTGELFF
>TRBJ2-7|TRBV6-2/TRBV6-3|TRBD2|-
TGTGCCAGCAGGCCCGCCGATCAAGCGGGGAAATACGAGCAGTACTTC
CASRPADQAGKYEQYF
>TRBJ2-7|TRBV3-1|-|few
TGTGCCAGCAGCCAAGACAAAGGGACGGGACATTACGAGCAGTACTTC
CASSQDKGTGHYEQYF
>TRBJ2-7|TRBV6-5|-|few
TGTGCCAGCAGGGAACAAGGGATGTCTTACTTC
CASREQGMSYF
>TRBJ2-7|TRBV25-1|-|few
TGTGCCAGCAGTGAAATGGGGTACGAGCAGTACTTC
CASSEMGYEQYF
>TRBJ1-2|TRBV7-2|-|many
TGTGCCAGCAGCTTACAGGGAGGCTATGGCTACACCTTC
CASSLQGGYGYTF
>TRBJ2-3|TRBV6-2/TRBV6-3|-|few
TGTGCCAGCAGTTACCTTGGCGAAGGAGGTACGCAGTATTTT
CASSYLGEGGTQYF
>TRBJ1-4|TRBV2|TRBD1|few
TGTGCCAGCTCTGGAGTAGGACAGGGTTTCACTAATGAAAAACTGTTTTTT
CASSGVGQGFTNEKLFF
>TRBJ1-2|TRBV12-3/TRBV12-4|TRBD1|few
TGTGCCAGCAGTTTAGGGACAGGGACAGGCTACACCTTC
CASSLGTGTGYTF
>TRBJ2-2|TRBV7-2|-|few
TGTGCCAGCAGGATCCGAACCGCGCCATTAGCGGGGGAGCTGTTTTTT
CASRIRTAPLAGELFF
>TRBJ2-1|TRBV7-2|TRBD2|many
TGTGCCAGCAGCTTACTGGCTAGCGGGGGGAATGAGCAGTTCTTC
CASSLLASGGNEQFF
>TRBJ2-5|TRBV7-3|-|-
TGTGCCAGCAGCTTAACGGAAAAAGAGACCCAGTACTTC
CASSLTEKETQYF
>TRBJ1-3|TRBV19|-|few
TGTGCCAGTAGTATTGCCGGGACGGCAGGAAACACCATATATTTT
CASSIAGTAGNTIYF
>TRBJ2-7|TRBV6-5|-|-
TGTGCCAGCAGTTACTCCCGGACAGCCTACGAGCAGTACTTC
CASSYSRTAYEQYF
>TRBJ2-7|TRBV2|TRBD1|few
TGTGCCAGCAGACTCCCGGGACAGGGGTTCTCCTACGAGCAGTACTTC
CASRLPGQGFSYEQYF
>TRBJ2-1|TRBV5-4|TRBD2|many
TGTGCCAGCAGCAAAGGACTAGCGGGGGGGGTCGTCGATGAGCAGTTCTTC
CASSKGLAGGVVDEQFF
>TRBJ1-2|TRBV9|-|few
TGTGCCAGCAGCGTAGGACAGCGGGACTACACCTTC
CASSVGQRDYTF
>TRBJ2-1|TRBV7-9|TRBD2|many
TGTGCCAGCAGCTTAGGTGCTGGGACTAGCGGATACAATGAGCAGTTCTTC
CASSLGAGTSGYNEQFF
>TRBJ2-1|TRBV12-3/TRBV12-4|TRBD2|-
TGTGCCAGCCGTACCACGACTAGCGGGGGTTACGAGCAGTTCTTC
CASRTTTSGGYEQFF
>TRBJ1-3|TRBV12-3/TRBV12-4|-|-
TGTGCCAGCAGTTCCCCAGGACCGATTCGGTCTGGAAACACCATATATTTT
CASSSPGPIRSGNTIYF
>TRBJ1-6|TRBV20-1|-|few
TGCAGTGCGACCAGGACAGTCGCGAATTCACCCCTCCACTTT
CSATRTVANSPLHF
>TRBJ1-1|TRBV12-3/TRBV12-4|-|-
TGTGCCAGCAGGACAGTAGGGGGGGGAATGAACACTGAAGCTATCTTT
CASRTVGGGMNTEAIF
>TRBJ1-6|TRBV3-1|-|few
TGTGCCAGCAGCCAAGAGTACCCAGATAATTCACCCCTCCACTTT
CASSQEYPDNSPLHF
>TRBJ1-4|TRBV4-3|-|few
TGCGCCAGCAGCAAGACGACAGGATATAATGAAAAACTGTTTTTT
CASSKTTGYNEKLFF
>TRBJ2-3|TRBV3-1|-|few
TGTGCCAGCAGCAACAGGGCAGATACGCAGTATTTT
CASSNRADTQYF
>TRBJ2-5|TRBV5-1|TRBD2|few
TGCGCCAGCAGCCTCGGACTAGCGCGGTCCGAGACCCAGTACTTC
CASSLGLARSETQYF
>TRBJ2-1|TRBV10-3|-|few
TGTGCCATCAGGGCACTAGCCGACTACAATGAGCAGTTCTTC
CAIRALADYNEQFF
>TRBJ2-1|TRBV19|-|many
TGTGCCAGTACCGGAACTTCTTCTTACAATGAGCAGTTCTTC
CASTGTSSYNEQFF
>TRBJ2-2|TRBV7-2|-|many
TGTGCCAGCACGTTCAATCGGGCCGGGGAGCTGTTTTTT
CASTFNRAGELFF
>TRBJ2-7|TRBV6-5|-|-
TGTGCCAGCAGGCCCCGTGGTCCGAGTAAGCCGTACTTC
CASRPRGPSKPYF
>TRBJ1-3|TRBV5-6|-|few
TGTGCCAGCAGCCGGGACACCGGCGTTGGAAACACCATATATTTT
CASSRDTGVGNTIYF
>TRBJ2-1|TRBV20-1|TRBD1|many
TGCAGTGCTGCGGGACAGGCAGGCAATGAGCAGTTCTTC
CSAAGQAGNEQFF
>TRBJ2-1|TRBV10-3|-|-
TGTGCCATCAGTGACCGGACAATCCCCCTGAACAATGAGCAGTTCTTC
CAISDRTIPLNNEQFF
>TRBJ2-2|TRBV3-1|TRBD1|-
TGTGCCAGCAGGCTGGGACAGGGAGAGCTGTTTTTT
CASRLGQGELFF
>TRBJ2-7|TRBV6-2/TRBV6-3|-|many
TGTGCCAGCAGTTACAACCTGGTCGTGAACGAGCAGTACTTC
CASSYNLVVNEQYF
>TRBJ1-5|TRBV30|-|many
TGTGCCTGGTCTACGCAGGGAGGACAGCCCCAGCATTTT
CAWSTQGGQPQHF
>TRBJ1-6|TRBV30|-|many
TGTGCCTGGAGTAGGGCAGGGAGGCAAAATTCACCCCTCCACTTT
CAWSRAGRQNSPLHF
>TRBJ2-5|TRBV7-3|-|few
TGTGCCAGCAGCTTAGGGGGGTCGCAAGAGACCCAGTACTTC
CASSLGGSQETQYF
>TRBJ1-2|TRBV11-2|-|-
TGTGCCAGCAGCTTTGGGGGCGGCTACACCTTC
CASSFGGGYTF
>TRBJ1-3|TRBV12-3/TRBV12-4|-|many
TGTGCCAGCCGACCCCAGGGGACATCTGGAAACACCATATATTTT
CASRPQGTSGNTIYF
>TRBJ2-7|TRBV6-1|TRBD1|few
TGTGCCAGCAGTAAGGACAGGGCAGTTACCTACGAGCAGTACTTC
CASSKDRAVTYEQYF
>TRBJ2-7|TRBV20-1|-|-
TGCAGTGCTAGTACCCAGAGAGGGGAGCAGTACTTC
CSASTQRGEQYF
>TRBJ2-1|TRBV12-5|TRBD1|many
TGTGCTAGTGGACGACCGGGACAGGGATATCATGAGCAGTTCTTC
CASGRPGQGYHEQFF
>TRBJ1-6|TRBV6-5|TRBD1|many
TGTGCCAGCAGCACAGGGGTGGGGAATTCACCCCTCCACTTT
CASSTGVGNSPLHF